This T cell receptor (beta chain) is drawn from a study of T cells after yellow fever vaccination. Overall study context: Some fractions had low cell numbers, and these were prepared with SMART-Seq v4 Ultra Low Input. General study results and limits: On re-exposure, the response was weaker but peaked faster, at day 5 versus 15. Reappearing after the booster were most of the clones from primary vaccination (about 96% CD4, approximately 85% CD8).

CDR1 DFQATT and CDR2 SNEGSKA come from the germline V gene (reference sequence). The CDR3 runs 18 residues. J was trimmed by 0 bases and V by 0 bases; bases with no gene match: 7. Concerning this clonotype itself: The antigen is unknown.

Making TCR cDNA involved 5'RACE template switching, which added UMIs and a universal primer site. TCRdb reprocessed the 5' RACE reads via MiXCR and lists one record per CDR3 protein. Among about 99,000 distinct CDR3 sequences listed, approximately 5.5% were seen once. The material was CD8+ T cells sorted from PBMCs, obtained 10 days after the yellow fever booster vaccination. The TCR comes from a man aged 18 to 29 who received the YFV17D yellow fever vaccine. V gene TRBV20-1 combines with J gene TRBJ2-4; 11 bases agree with TRBD2. CDR3 bases: TGCAGTGCTAGAGATGGGGTAGCGGGGGGGTTAGCCAAAAACATTCAGTACTTC. Residues: CSARDGVAGGLAKNIQYF.